This T cell receptor beta chain was retrieved from a study of T cell responses to AZD1222 COVID-19 vaccine. The CDR3 loop spans 13 amino acids. Trimming cost V 5 bases and J 8 bases; bases outside gene matches: 7. Per the germline V gene, CDR1 is SNHLY and CDR2 is FYNNEI. The repertoire was sequenced with immunoSEQ multiplex PCR; TCRdb's copy has only in-frame clones and lacks some. The repertoire holds some 140,000 clones, with 80% to 95% as singletons. Study-level findings and limits: The sample set comprised mostly white British donors with more females, and clonal diversity was possibly underestimated. There were vaccine-associated CD4 TCRs across spike, dominant at 160-218 and 743-854. Baseline seropositives among AZD1222 recipients totaled only 5 or 6.

To note about this clone: Antigen: not known.

The chain uses TRBV2 and TRBJ1-2; 8 bases match TRBD1. The sample in question was peripheral blood, obtained on day 0 of AZD1222 vaccination. The receptor's source is an adult in good health. Here the CDR3 reads CASSPDRVGGYTF. DNA of the CDR3: TGTGCCAGCAGTCCGGACAGGGTCGGCGGCTACACCTTC. The whole variable domain, remainder taken from reference TRBV2 and TRBJ1-2, is EPEVTQTPSHQVTQMGQEVILRCVPISNHLYFYWYRQILGQKVEFLVSFYNNEISEKSEIFDDQFSVERPDGSNFTLKIRSTKLEDSAMYFCASSPDRVGGYTFGSGTRLTVV.